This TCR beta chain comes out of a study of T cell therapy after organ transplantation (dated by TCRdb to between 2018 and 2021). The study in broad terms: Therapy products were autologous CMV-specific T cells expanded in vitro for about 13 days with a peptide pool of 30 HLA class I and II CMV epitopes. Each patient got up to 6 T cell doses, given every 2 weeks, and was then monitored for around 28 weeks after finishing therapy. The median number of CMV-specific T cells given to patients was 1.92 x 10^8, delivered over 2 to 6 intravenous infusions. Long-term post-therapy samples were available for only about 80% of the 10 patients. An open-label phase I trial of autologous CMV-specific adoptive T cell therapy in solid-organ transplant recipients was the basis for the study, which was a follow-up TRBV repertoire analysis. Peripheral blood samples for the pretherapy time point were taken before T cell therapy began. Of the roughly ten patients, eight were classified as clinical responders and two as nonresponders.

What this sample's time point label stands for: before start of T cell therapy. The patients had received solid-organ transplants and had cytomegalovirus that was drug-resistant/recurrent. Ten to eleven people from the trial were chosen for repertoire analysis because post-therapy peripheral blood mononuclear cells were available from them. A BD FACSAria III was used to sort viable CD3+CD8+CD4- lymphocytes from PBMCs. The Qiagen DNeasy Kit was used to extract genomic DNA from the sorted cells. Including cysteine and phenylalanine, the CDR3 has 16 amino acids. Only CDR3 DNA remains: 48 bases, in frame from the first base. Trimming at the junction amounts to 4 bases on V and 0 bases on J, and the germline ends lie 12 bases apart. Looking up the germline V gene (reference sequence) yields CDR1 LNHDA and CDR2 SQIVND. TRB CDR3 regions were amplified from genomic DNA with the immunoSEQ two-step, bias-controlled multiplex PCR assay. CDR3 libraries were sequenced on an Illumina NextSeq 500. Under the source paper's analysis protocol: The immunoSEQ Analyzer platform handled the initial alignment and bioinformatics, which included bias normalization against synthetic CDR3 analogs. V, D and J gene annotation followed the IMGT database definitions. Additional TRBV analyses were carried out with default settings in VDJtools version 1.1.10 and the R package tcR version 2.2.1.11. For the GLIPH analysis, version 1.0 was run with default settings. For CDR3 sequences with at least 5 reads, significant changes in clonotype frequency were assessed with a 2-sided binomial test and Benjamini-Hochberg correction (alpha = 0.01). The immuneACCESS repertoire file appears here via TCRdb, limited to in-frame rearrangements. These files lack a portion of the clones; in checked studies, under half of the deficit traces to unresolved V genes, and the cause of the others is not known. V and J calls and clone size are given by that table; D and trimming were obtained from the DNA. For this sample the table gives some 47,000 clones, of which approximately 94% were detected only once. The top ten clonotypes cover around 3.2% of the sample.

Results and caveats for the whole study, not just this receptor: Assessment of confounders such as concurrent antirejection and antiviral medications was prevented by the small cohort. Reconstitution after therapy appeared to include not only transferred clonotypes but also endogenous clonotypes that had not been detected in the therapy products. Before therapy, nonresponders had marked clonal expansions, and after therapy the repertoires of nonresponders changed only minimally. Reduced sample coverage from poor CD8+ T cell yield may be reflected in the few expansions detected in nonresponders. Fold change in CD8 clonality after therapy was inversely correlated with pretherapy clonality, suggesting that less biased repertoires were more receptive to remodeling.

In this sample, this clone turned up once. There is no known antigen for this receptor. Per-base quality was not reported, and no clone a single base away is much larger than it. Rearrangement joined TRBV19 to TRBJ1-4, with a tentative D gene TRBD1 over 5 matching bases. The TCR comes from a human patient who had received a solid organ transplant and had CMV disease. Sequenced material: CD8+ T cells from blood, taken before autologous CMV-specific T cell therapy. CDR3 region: CASSTQGEATNEKLFF. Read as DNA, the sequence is TGTGCCAGTAGTACCCAGGGTGAGGCAACTAATGAAAAACTGTTTTTT. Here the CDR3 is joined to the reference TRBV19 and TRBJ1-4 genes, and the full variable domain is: DGGITQSPKYLFRKEGQNVTLSCEQNLNHDAMYWYRQDPGQGLRLIYYSQIVNDFQKGDIAEGYSVSREKKESFPLTVTSAQKNPTAFYLCASSTQGEATNEKLFFGSGTQLSVL.